These 20 T cell receptor beta chains share one sample of origin, sequenced in a study of spatial heterogeneity in lung cancer. Time point here: sample taken at primary tumor resection. Without sorting, whole RNA was sequenced from tumor, nontumor lung or frozen PBMC. TCRdb reanalysed the 5' RACE reads using MiXCR and keeps one entry per CDR3 protein. This repertoire shows more than 80,000 distinct CDR3 sequences, approximately 12% found once; its top ten account for 35% to 50%. The source was PBMCs, collected at surgery. The receptors derive from a male donor with early-stage non-small cell lung cancer.

The chain has TRBV27 and TRBJ2-2; D gene uncertain. Per the germline V gene, CDR1 is MNHEY and CDR2 is SMNVEV (reference sequence). CDR3 length: 13 amino acids. V was shortened by 8 bases and J by 6 bases, with 13 bases between the two germline ends. The DNA for the CDR3 is TGTGCCAGCCTTGGTTTCGAATCCGGGGAGCTGTTTTTT. This encodes CASLGFESGELFF.

This CDR3 reads CASSLAGQGFAEAFF. The CDR3 DNA is TGTGCCAGCAGCTTAGCCGGACAGGGTTTCGCTGAAGCTTTCTTT. V and J are TRBV7-2 and TRBJ1-1; 8 nucleotides align to TRBD1. Looked up from germline, CDR1 is SGHTA and CDR2 is FQGNSA. This CDR3 comprises 15 residues. The trim removed 0 bases at V and 6 bases at J, leaving 6 bases unmatched.

This clonotype has only a few counts. This chain links TRBV5-4 with TRBJ2-7; 9 positions agree with TRBD2. In germline, CDR1 is SGHNT, CDR2 YYREEE (reference sequence). Trimming at V came to 3 bases and at J to 5 bases, leaving 6 bases not matched to a gene. The CDR3 is 14 amino acids. The DNA of the CDR3 is TGTGCCAGCAGCTCAAGCGGGAGGCTAGACGAGCAGTACTTC. Translated: CASSSSGRLDEQYF. The variable domain in full, completed from reference TRBV5-4 and TRBJ2-7, reads ETGVTQSPTHLIKTRGQQVTLRCSSQSGHNTVSWYQQALGQGPQFIFQYYREEENGRGNFPPRFSGLQFPNYSSELNVNALELDDSALYLCASSSSGRLDEQYFGPGTRLTVT.

The table lists this clonotype with a few counts. The genes are TRBV12-3 or TRBV12-4 and TRBJ2-3, with 8 bases aligning to TRBD2. V gave up 6 bases and J gave up 9 bases; unmatched junction bases: 5. The CDR3 runs to 12 residues. CDR3 loop: CASRETSDTQYF. Written as DNA, the CDR3 is TGTGCCAGCAGGGAGACTAGCGACACGCAGTATTTT.

This clonotype was observed a few times. This chain joins TRBV14 and TRBJ2-5, with TRBD1 identical over 8 bases. V lost 1 base to trimming and J lost 2 bases; unmatched junction nucleotides: 3. The CDR3 is made up of 15 amino acids. Per germline, CDR1 SGHDN and CDR2 FVKESK. CDR3 residues: CASSQGQGRQETQYF. The CDR3 DNA is TGTGCCAGCAGCCAAGGACAGGGGAGGCAAGAGACCCAGTACTTC. Together with reference TRBV14 and TRBJ2-5, the CDR3 gives the full variable domain: EAGVTQFPSHSVIEKGQTVTLRCDPISGHDNLYWYRRVMGKEIKFLLHFVKESKQDESGMPNNRFLAERTGGTYSTLKVQPAELEDSGVYFCASSQGQGRQETQYFGPGTRLLVL.

The V gene is TRBV29-1, the J gene TRBJ2-1; TRBD1 aligns across 7 bases. CDR1 is SQVTM and CDR2 is ANQGSEA in the germline V gene. V was pared by 7 bases and J by 1 base, with 4 bases of the junction left unmatched. The CDR3 sequence is 13 residues long. The CDR3 DNA follows: TGCAGCGCTAAGACAGGGTCCTACAATGAGCAGTTCTTC. It encodes CSAKTGSYNEQFF.

This clonotype has a handful of counts. J is TRBJ1-1 and V is TRBV9; D unresolved. The ends were cut back, 3 bases at V and 0 bases at J, with 15 bases in the middle. Germline V gives CDR1 SGDLS, CDR2 YYNGEE. CDR3 length: 16 residues. The CDR3 region is CASSAHETSMNTEAFF. The CDR3 coding sequence is TGTGCCAGCAGCGCCCACGAAACCAGCATGAACACTGAAGCTTTCTTT.

This clonotype appeared a few times. The CDR3 DNA reads as TGTGCCAGCAAGGGGCTAGCGGGTTCCTACGAGCAGTACTTC. It codes for CASKGLAGSYEQYF. The chain couples TRBV27 to TRBJ2-7; 8 nucleotides line up with TRBD2. The CDR3 loop spans 14 amino acids. The V segment lost 7 bases and the J segment 1 base; nucleotides outside the gene matches: 6. The germline gives CDR1 MNHEY, CDR2 SMNVEV (reference sequence).

This chain connects TRBV28 to TRBJ2-7; D is unclear. The germline V gene has CDR1 MDHEN and CDR2 SYDVKM. CDR3 size: 15 residues. V lost 3 bases and J lost 0, with 12 bases in between. The CDR3 loop is CASSLSGRTSYEQYF. Written as DNA, the CDR3 is TGTGCCAGCAGTTTGTCGGGCAGAACCTCCTACGAGCAGTACTTC.

This clonotype was found a few times. The chain links TRBV5-1 to TRBJ1-1, with no clear D. This CDR3 has 13 residues. V lost 0 bases to trimming and J lost 4 bases, with 7 bases between them. Germline V gene data show CDR1 as SGHRS and CDR2 as YFSETQ. The CDR3 coding sequence is TGCGCCAGCAGCTTGGGGCCGGGCACTGAAGCTTTCTTT. Residues: CASSLGPGTEAFF.

This chain joins TRBV20-1 and TRBJ2-5; 11 bases are a match to TRBD2. The junction had 4 bases not matched to a gene; V was cut back by 0 bases and J by 4 bases. The CDR3 has 15 amino acids. Germline values: CDR1 DFQATT, CDR2 SNEGSKA (reference sequence). For the CDR3, the DNA is TGCAGTGCTAGAGATAGCGGGAGGGCCGGAGAGACCCAGTACTTC. Its translation is CSARDSGRAGETQYF.

This clonotype was observed a handful of times. This chain uses TRBV28 with TRBJ2-3; TRBD2 matches at 10 bases. CDR1 is MDHEN, CDR2 SYDVKM, per germline. CDR3 length: 17 amino acids. With 6 bases clipped from V and 2 bases from J, the junction kept 11 bases outside the gene matches. CDR3: CASRARGSGGPTDTQYF. For the CDR3, the DNA is TGTGCCAGCAGGGCTCGTGGTAGCGGGGGGCCCACAGATACGCAGTATTTT.

This clonotype was recorded at least ten times. The V and J genes are TRBV24-1 and TRBJ2-3; the D is unclear. Trimming stripped 5 bases from V and 0 bases from J, with 8 bases between. Germline V lookup: CDR1 KGHDR, CDR2 SFDVKD. The CDR3 has 14 amino acids. CDR3 DNA sequence: TGTGCCACCAGTGCAGGATTAAGCACAGATACGCAGTATTTT. Translation gives CATSAGLSTDTQYF.

This clonotype was counted only a few times. V gene TRBV10-3 combines with J gene TRBJ2-3, with 11 positions matching TRBD2. The CDR3 contains 17 residues. Looked up from germline, CDR1 is ENHRY and CDR2 is SYGVKD. Losses at the gene ends were 8 bases for V and 0 bases for J; bases not matched to a gene: 10. This CDR3 reads CAIGRTSGLSSTDTQYF. DNA of the CDR3: TGTGCCATCGGGAGGACTAGCGGGTTGTCTAGCACAGATACGCAGTATTTT.

This clonotype was picked up many times. CDR3 DNA sequence: TGCAGTGCTAGGGAACAGCGTGCAACTAATGAAAAACTGTTTTTT. It is translated as CSAREQRATNEKLFF. The chain has TRBV20-1 and TRBJ1-4; D is unclear. The germline V gene has CDR1 DFQATT and CDR2 SNEGSKA (reference sequence). Trimming stripped 3 bases from V and 0 bases from J, with 11 bases between. The CDR3 is 15 residues long.

This clonotype was recorded a few times. The chain links TRBV27 to TRBJ1-4, with D tentatively TRBD1 (6 bases). The germline gives CDR1 MNHEY, CDR2 SMNVEV (reference sequence). This CDR3 spans 15 amino acids. V shed 5 bases and J shed 8 bases, with 18 bases lying between them. CDR3 sequence: CASSLRQGFREKLFF. As DNA, the CDR3 is TGTGCCAGCAGTCTCCGGCAGGGGTTTCGAGAAAAACTGTTTTTT.

In its sample, this clonotype was seen many times. This CDR3 reads CASSRDEEKLFF. The CDR3 DNA sequence: TGTGCCAGCAGCCGGGATGAGGAAAAACTGTTTTTT. The V gene is TRBV7-9, the J gene TRBJ1-4; the D is unclear. The V gene's germline CDR1 is SEHNR and CDR2 FQNEAQ (reference sequence). The CDR3 spans 12 residues. Trimming removed 5 bases at V and 8 bases at J, with 9 bases between.

This clonotype was seen ten or more times. The chain joins TRBV29-1 to TRBJ2-5, with D perhaps matching TRBD1 (5 bases). The CDR3 consists of 12 residues. Germline loops: CDR1 SQVTM, CDR2 ANQGSEA. V was shortened by 7 bases and J by 5 bases, with 14 bases between the two germline ends. The CDR3 sequence is CSGGRQGETQYF. In nucleotides, the CDR3 is TGCAGCGGGGGTCGGCAGGGCGAGACCCAGTACTTC.

This clonotype was counted between two and nine times. This chain connects TRBV29-1 to TRBJ1-1; the D gene is possibly TRBD1 (5 bases). Germline CDR1 SQVTM, CDR2 ANQGSEA. This CDR3 contains 14 residues. V was pared by 6 bases and J by 1 base, with 15 bases between. The CDR3 loop is CSVEGRQRNTEAFF. The CDR3 DNA reads as TGCAGCGTCGAGGGGCGGCAGAGGAACACTGAAGCTTTCTTT.

This chain connects TRBV27 to TRBJ1-3; 8 nucleotides agree with TRBD1. The germline gives CDR1 MNHEY, CDR2 SMNVEV (reference sequence). The J segment lost 2 bases and the V segment lost 7 bases, leaving 4 bases of the junction unmatched. The CDR3 contains 14 residues. Here the CDR3 reads CASMPRGPGNTIYF. The CDR3 DNA is TGTGCCAGCATGCCCAGGGGGCCTGGAAACACCATATATTTT.